Listed here are 4 T cell receptor beta chains from one sample, sequenced in a study of T cells in localized non-small cell lung cancer. The assay was immunoSEQ multiplex PCR, and TCRdb's table has in-frame clones only and misses some. Of 40,000 to 55,000 clones listed, under 90% were seen once; the top ten hold 17%. The sample here was peripheral blood mononuclear cells, taken before any cancer treatment. The source is a man aged 35 to 70 with stage III lung adenocarcinoma.

The V and J genes are TRBV15 and TRBJ2-2; D gene unclear. The germline V and J ends were trimmed by 1 base and 1 base, with 4 bases remaining between them. The CDR3 runs 14 residues. The germline V gene encodes CDR1 LNHNV and CDR2 YYDKDF (reference sequence). The DNA of the CDR3 is TGTGCCACCAGCAGAGGGGGGAACACCGGGGAGCTGTTTTTT. Translation gives CATSRGGNTGELFF.

The V and J genes are TRBV5-1 and TRBJ2-1; no firm D call. Germline CDR1 is SGHRS and CDR2 is YFSETQ. This CDR3 region has 13 residues. V lost 2 bases, J lost 0 bases, and 3 bases lay in between. CDR3 loop: CASSFFSYNEQFF. The CDR3 nucleotides are TGCGCCAGCAGCTTTTTCTCCTACAATGAGCAGTTCTTC.

The CDR3 bases are TGTGCCAGCAGCCCGACTAGCGGGCGCTACGAGCAGTACTTC. Encoded protein: CASSPTSGRYEQYF. The chain couples TRBV14 to TRBJ2-7, with TRBD2 matching 10 bases. The germline V gene has CDR1 SGHDN and CDR2 FVKESK. The CDR3 length is 14 residues. Trimming cost V 4 bases and J 3 bases; bases outside gene matches: 3. Full variable domain (outside the CDR3, taken from reference TRBV14 and TRBJ2-7): EAGVTQFPSHSVIEKGQTVTLRCDPISGHDNLYWYRRVMGKEIKFLLHFVKESKQDESGMPNNRFLAERTGGTYSTLKVQPAELEDSGVYFCASSPTSGRYEQYFGPGTRLTVT.

This sequence joins TRBV2 and TRBJ2-3, with TRBD1 as a possible D gene (6 bases). Trimming pared 8 bases from V and 2 bases from J, leaving 17 bases between. This CDR3 region has 15 residues. The germline CDR1 and CDR2 sequences are SNHLY and FYNNEI. CDR3 sequence (DNA): TGTGCCAGCGTAAGACAGGTCCTTCCCACAGATACGCAGTATTTT. As protein: CASVRQVLPTDTQYF.